The 18 T cell receptor beta chains in this list originate from one sample, sequenced in a study of blood T cell repertoires in COVID-19. TCRdb's table, derived via immunoSEQ multiplex PCR, lists solely in-frame clones and lacks some. The profile shows hundreds of thousands of clones, approximately 85% of them singletons. The sample taken for sequencing was peripheral blood. The receptor set was obtained from a human donor in a cohort sampled during active COVID-19.

This clone was seen just once. V is TRBV30 and J is TRBJ1-1, with D maybe TRBD1 (5 bases). This CDR3 region has 12 residues. V lost 3 bases, J lost 6 bases, and 11 bases lay in between. Per germline, CDR1 GTSNPN and CDR2 SVGIG (reference sequence). As DNA, the CDR3 is TGTGCCTGGAGACAGGAGTCCTCTGAAGCTTTCTTT. Translating gives CAWRQESSEAFF.

This clone showed up just once. The chain couples TRBV5-1 to TRBJ2-1; D is unclear. The V gene lost 4 bases and the J gene lost 8 bases, with 10 bases spanning the gap. The germline V gene has CDR1 SGHRS and CDR2 YFSETQ. This CDR3 is built from 12 residues. In nucleotides, the CDR3 is TGCGCCAGCAGCGCCACAGAGTATGAGCAGTTCTTC. Translated: CASSATEYEQFF.

The gene calls are TRBV7-9 and TRBJ1-6; D is ambiguous. V lost 4 bases, J lost 0 bases, and 7 bases lay in between. Germline V gene data show CDR1 as SEHNR and CDR2 as FQNEAQ (reference sequence). This CDR3 spans 15 amino acids. As DNA, the CDR3 is TGTGCCAGCAGCTCGTGGAGCTCCTATAATTCACCCCTCCACTTT. Translated, it gives CASSSWSSYNSPLHF.

V and J are TRBV14 and TRBJ2-3; D call uncertain. Deletions cut 4 bases from V and 5 bases from J, with 19 bases between. The CDR3 has 16 amino acids. Germline-derived CDR1 and CDR2 are SGHDN and FVKESK. The chain's CDR3 is CASSPQPGGFGDTQYF. The CDR3 DNA reads TGTGCCAGCAGCCCTCAGCCCGGCGGCTTTGGAGATACGCAGTATTTT. Combining the CDR3 with reference TRBV14 and TRBJ2-3 gives the whole variable domain EAGVTQFPSHSVIEKGQTVTLRCDPISGHDNLYWYRRVMGKEIKFLLHFVKESKQDESGMPNNRFLAERTGGTYSTLKVQPAELEDSGVYFCASSPQPGGFGDTQYFGPGTRLTVL.

The gene calls are TRBV2 and TRBJ2-7, with 8 bases that match TRBD1. This CDR3 region has 12 residues. Trimming at V came to 4 bases and at J to 6 bases, leaving 2 bases not matched to a gene. The germline V gene has CDR1 SNHLY and CDR2 FYNNEI. CDR3 protein: CASSGTGREQYF. Here the CDR3 DNA reads TGTGCCAGCAGTGGGACAGGGCGCGAGCAGTACTTC.

The chain joins TRBV10-1 to TRBJ1-1; 8 nucleotides line up with TRBD1. CDR3 size: 14 residues. Per the germline V gene, CDR1 is WNHNN and CDR2 is SYGVQD (reference sequence). The ends lost 5 bases at V and 1 base at J; junction bases unmatched: 3. The CDR3 region has the DNA TGCGCCAGCAGTACGGACAGGGAGAACACTGAAGCTTTCTTT. Encoded protein: CASSTDRENTEAFF.

This chain uses TRBV5-1 with TRBJ1-2; D gene uncertain. V was clipped by 4 bases and J by 4 bases, with 14 bases between them. CDR3 size: 14 residues. CDR1 is SGHRS and CDR2 is YFSETQ in the germline V gene. CDR3 residues: CASSEGGSFYGYTF. The CDR3 region has the DNA TGCGCCAGCAGCGAAGGAGGCTCTTTCTATGGCTACACCTTC.

CDR3 loop: CSVDQGSRYEQYF. In nucleotides, the CDR3 is TGCAGCGTTGATCAGGGCAGCAGGTACGAGCAGTACTTC. The chain uses TRBV29-1 and TRBJ2-7, with D possibly being TRBD1 (5 bases). Trimming pared 3 bases from V and 4 bases from J, leaving 13 bases between. The CDR3 is 13 residues long. Germline values: CDR1 SQVTM, CDR2 ANQGSEA.

This chain joins TRBV15 and TRBJ1-1; D unresolved. This CDR3 is built from 13 residues. Trimming left V 5 bases short and J 4 bases short, with 11 bases between. Germline assignment: CDR1 LNHNV and CDR2 YYDKDF (reference sequence). CDR3 in amino acids: CATSGLVGTEAFF. In DNA, the CDR3 is TGTGCCACCAGCGGACTGGTCGGCACTGAAGCTTTCTTT.

The chain links TRBV24-1 to TRBJ1-6, with D hard to call. V lost 10 bases to trimming and J lost 7 bases, with 25 bases between them. The CDR3 consists of 17 residues. Germline lookup yields CDR1 KGHDR and CDR2 SFDVKD. In DNA, the CDR3 is TGTGCCACTAGACTGGGGAGCCTCACCCAGAAAAATTCACCCCTCCACTTT. It translates to CATRLGSLTQKNSPLHF.

The chain recombines TRBV5-6 with TRBJ2-7, with 13 bases aligning to TRBD2. V was pared by 4 bases and J by 5 bases, with 9 bases of the junction left unmatched. Germline CDR1 reads SGHDT; CDR2 reads YYEEEE. This CDR3 spans 16 amino acids. The CDR3 spells CASSSGGLAGAHEQYF. The CDR3 DNA sequence: TGTGCCAGCAGCAGTGGAGGACTAGCGGGGGCTCACGAGCAGTACTTC.

The V and J genes are TRBV3-1 (or the pseudogene TRBV3-2) and TRBJ1-1; 7 positions agree with TRBD1. V dropped 4 bases and J dropped 3; count of bases not matched to a gene: 5. CDR1 is LGHDT, CDR2 YNNKEL, per germline (reference sequence). The length of the CDR3 is 14 residues. The CDR3 coding sequence is TGTGCCAGCAGCCCATACACAGGGGACACTGAAGCTTTCTTT. This encodes CASSPYTGDTEAFF.

The CDR3: CASSAYTGTGGEGYTF. CDR3 bases: TGTGCCAGCAGTGCCTACACCGGGACAGGGGGCGAAGGCTACACCTTC. J is TRBJ1-2 and V is TRBV6-1; 12 nucleotides agree with TRBD1. The V and J ends lost 4 bases and 8 bases, in that order; junction bases with no gene match: 11. CDR1 is MNHNS and CDR2 is SASEGT in the germline V gene. The CDR3 runs 16 residues.

The CDR3: CASSQESGADTQYF. The CDR3, as DNA: TGCGCCAGCAGCCAAGAATCCGGAGCAGATACGCAGTATTTT. The gene calls are TRBV4-1 and TRBJ2-3; no clear D gene. Trimming removed 0 bases from V and 4 bases from J, with 8 bases in between. The CDR3 length is 14 residues. Germline loops: CDR1 MGHRA, CDR2 YSYEKL.

This chain joins TRBV24-1 and TRBJ1-5, with a possible D match to TRBD1 (5 bases). Germline-derived CDR1 and CDR2 are KGHDR and SFDVKD. The germline V and J ends were trimmed by 11 bases and 1 base, with 11 bases remaining between them. The CDR3 extends over 13 amino acids. CDR3 protein: CAIAGGSNQPQHF. CDR3 sequence (DNA): TGTGCCATAGCCGGGGGGAGCAATCAGCCCCAGCATTTT.

The CDR3 bases are TGTGCCAGCAGCCGCGGGTACAGCAATCAGCCCCAGCATTTT. The encoded protein is CASSRGYSNQPQHF. The chain is built from TRBV9 and TRBJ1-5; no definite D call. The CDR3 spans 14 residues. Deletions cut 4 bases from V and 1 base from J, with 9 bases between. Looked up from germline, CDR1 is SGDLS and CDR2 is YYNGEE.

The sample holds one count of this clone. This chain links TRBV7-8 with TRBJ2-7, with 9 bases aligning to TRBD2. The J segment lost 5 bases and the V segment lost 1 base, leaving 9 bases of the junction unmatched. CDR3 length: 16 residues. The V gene's germline CDR1 is SGHVS and CDR2 FQNEAQ. The CDR3 loop reads CASSLGSGLAVDEQYF. CDR3 sequence (DNA): TGTGCCAGCAGCTTAGGTTCGGGACTAGCAGTGGACGAGCAGTACTTC.

The rearrangement joins TRBV5-1 to TRBJ2-5; no clear D. Deletions cut 1 base from V and 5 bases from J, with 12 bases between. The CDR3 extends over 14 amino acids. The germline V gene encodes CDR1 SGHRS and CDR2 YFSETQ. The CDR3 spells CASSLTITSETQYF. CDR3 coding DNA: TGCGCCAGCAGCTTGACTATCACCTCGGAGACCCAGTACTTC.